A single sample gave rise to the 24 T cell receptor beta chains below, sequenced in a study of T cell repertoires in cytomegalovirus infection. A single record per CDR3 protein comes from TCRdb applying MiXCR to the reads. The sample lists a few hundred thousand distinct CDR3 sequences; 40% were seen once. These receptors lack a known antigen. The material was cultured PBMCs, obtained from culture after CMV antigen stimulation. Source of these receptors: a human donor in good health (CMV status not recorded). Some clones in this sample may be carry-over from other donors' samples.

The table lists this clonotype with a few counts. The chain links TRBV7-6 to TRBJ2-2; tentative D call: TRBD1 (5 bases). Germline V CDR1 and CDR2: SGHVS, FNYEAQ. CDR3 length: 13 amino acids. V was shortened by 7 bases and J by 1 base, with 7 bases between the two germline ends. The CDR3 nucleotides are TGTGCCAGCATGGGGCAGAACACCGGGGAGCTGTTTTTT. It is translated as CASMGQNTGELFF.

This clonotype was counted at least ten times. The rearrangement joins TRBV7-2 to TRBJ2-7; D is unclear. Germline V gene lookup returns CDR1 SGHTA and CDR2 FQGNSA. V shed 1 base and J shed 5 bases, with 18 bases lying between them. The CDR3 is made up of 16 amino acids. CDR3 region: CASSLVVRIFGNEQYF. The CDR3, as DNA: TGTGCCAGCAGCTTAGTCGTCCGGATCTTCGGCAACGAGCAGTACTTC.

This clonotype showed up just a few times. This chain uses TRBV6-1 with TRBJ1-5, with 7 bases matching TRBD1. The V segment lost 5 bases and the J segment 6 bases; nucleotides outside the gene matches: 22. Germline assignment: CDR1 MNHNS and CDR2 SASEGT. The CDR3 is made up of 19 amino acids. The CDR3 DNA is TGTGCCAGCAGTAAAACTCGACCGACCGACAGGGTTTCTGTTCAGCCCCAGCATTTT. This sequence encodes CASSKTRPTDRVSVQPQHF.

This clonotype was observed a handful of times. The rearrangement uses TRBV6-2 or TRBV6-3 and TRBJ2-5, with TRBD2 matching over 7 bases. Germline lookup yields CDR1 MNHEY and CDR2 SVGEGT. The V and J ends lost 6 bases and 4 bases, in that order; junction bases with no gene match: 8. CDR3 length: 14 residues. This CDR3 reads CASRPTLARETQYF. For the CDR3, the DNA is TGTGCCAGCAGACCTACACTAGCGCGAGAGACCCAGTACTTC.

This clonotype has only a few counts. The chain combines TRBV20-1 with TRBJ2-1, with 11 nucleotides matching TRBD2. CDR1 and CDR2 from the germline V gene are DFQATT and SNEGSKA (reference sequence). Losses at the gene ends were 4 bases for V and 5 bases for J; bases not matched to a gene: 13. This CDR3 is built from 17 residues. CDR3 in amino acids: CSATGLAAIQVHNEQFF. CDR3 in DNA: TGCAGTGCTACGGGACTAGCGGCCATACAGGTGCACAATGAGCAGTTCTTC.

This clonotype was seen a handful of times. The chain uses TRBV4-3 and TRBJ1-2; D is ambiguous. Trimming removed 1 base at V and 11 bases at J, with 8 bases between. In germline, CDR1 is LGHNA, CDR2 YSLEER. CDR3 length equals 11 residues. As DNA, the CDR3 is TGCGCCAGCAGCCAAGCAGGTGGTTACACCTTC. The encoded protein is CASSQAGGYTF.

This clonotype was picked up a small number of times. This chain joins TRBV19 and TRBJ2-4; the D gene is possibly TRBD1 (6 bases). Germline V CDR1 and CDR2: LNHDA, SQIVND (reference sequence). The CDR3 consists of 14 residues. Trimming removed 6 bases at V and 3 bases at J, with 12 bases between. The DNA of the CDR3 is TGTGCCAGTAGCCCAGGGGATGTCAAAAACATTCAGTACTTC. As protein: CASSPGDVKNIQYF. Complete variable domain (other parts from reference TRBV19 and TRBJ2-4): DGGITQSPKYLFRKEGQNVTLSCEQNLNHDAMYWYRQDPGQGLRLIYYSQIVNDFQKGDIAEGYSVSREKKESFPLTVTSAQKNPTAFYLCASSPGDVKNIQYFGAGTRLSVL.

The DNA for the CDR3 is TGTGCCAGCAGTCCACAGGGGACTGGAGTTCGTACTGAAGCTTTCTTT. Its protein product is CASSPQGTGVRTEAFF. This chain connects TRBV2 to TRBJ1-1; 7 bases map to TRBD1. This CDR3 contains 16 residues. V lost 5 bases, J lost 5 bases, and 14 bases stayed unmatched. CDR1 and CDR2 from the germline V gene are SNHLY and FYNNEI.

The chain is built from TRBV6-2 or TRBV6-3 and TRBJ2-1; TRBD2 matches 11 bases. V lost 4 bases, J lost 12 bases, and 5 bases stayed unmatched. The germline V gene encodes CDR1 MNHEY and CDR2 SVGEGT. The CDR3 runs 13 residues. The CDR3: CASSLGLAGRQFF. In nucleotides, the CDR3 is TGTGCCAGCAGTTTAGGACTAGCGGGTAGGCAGTTCTTC.

This clonotype was detected only a few times. The rearrangement joins TRBV6-2 or TRBV6-3 to TRBJ2-2; D is unresolved. Germline V gene sequence: CDR1 MNHEY, CDR2 SVGEGT. The CDR3 has 15 residues. Between the trimmed V and J ends, which lost 2 bases and 0 bases, there was a span of 7 bases. The CDR3 region has the DNA TGTGCCAGCAGTTACACGGCAGCGAACACCGGGGAGCTGTTTTTT. Translated, it gives CASSYTAANTGELFF.

The chain joins TRBV28 to TRBJ2-3; D is possibly TRBD1 (6 bases). The germline CDR1 and CDR2 sequences are MDHEN and SYDVKM. The CDR3 contains 15 residues. Deletions cut 5 bases from V and 4 bases from J, with 16 bases between. The CDR3 bases are TGTGCCAGCAGTACCCTCCGGGACACTCCAGATACGCAGTATTTT. The encoded protein is CASSTLRDTPDTQYF.

The rearrangement uses TRBV12-3 or TRBV12-4 and TRBJ2-2, with TRBD2 as a possible D gene (6 bases). V lost 7 bases and J 7 bases, leaving 19 bases between the germline ends. The CDR3 length is 15 residues. CDR3 region: CASTPPPLALGELFF. For the CDR3, the DNA is TGTGCCAGCACTCCCCCCCCTCTAGCGCTCGGGGAGCTGTTTTTT.

This clonotype was seen more than once but under ten times. The genes are TRBV5-6 and TRBJ2-7, with TRBD2 identical over 9 bases. Germline CDR1 and CDR2: SGHDT and YYEEEE. The V and J ends lost 0 bases and 3 bases, in that order; junction bases with no gene match: 1. CDR3 size: 14 residues. The DNA of the CDR3 is TGTGCCAGCAGCTTGGGACTAGCGGACTACGAGCAGTACTTC. Protein product: CASSLGLADYEQYF.

In this sample, this clonotype turned up a few times. This chain connects TRBV12-3 or TRBV12-4 to TRBJ2-2; TRBD2 agrees at 11 bases. V shed 5 bases and J 3 bases; nucleotides not matched to a gene: 11. The CDR3 consists of 18 residues. The CDR3 loop reads CASSHKPRLAGYTGELFF. The CDR3 DNA is TGTGCCAGCAGTCACAAGCCAAGACTAGCGGGGTACACCGGGGAGCTGTTTTTT.

This clonotype was picked up many times. The chain recombines TRBV7-2 with TRBJ1-5; tentatively, D is TRBD1 (5 bases). V dropped 5 bases and J dropped 2 bases, with 13 bases sitting between them. This CDR3 region has 15 residues. Germline assignment: CDR1 SGHTA and CDR2 FQGNSA. This CDR3 reads CASSIWGGGNQPQHF. CDR3 nucleotide sequence: TGTGCCAGCAGCATCTGGGGCGGGGGCAATCAGCCCCAGCATTTT. The complete variable domain, with remaining parts taken from reference TRBV7-2 and TRBJ1-5, reads GAGVSQSPSNKVTEKGKDVELRCDPISGHTALYWYRQSLGQGLEFLIYFQGNSAPDKSGLPSDRFSAERTGGSVSTLTIQRTQQEDSAVYLCASSIWGGGNQPQHFGDGTRLSIL.

This clonotype has more than one count but fewer than ten. V gene TRBV12-3 or TRBV12-4 combines with J gene TRBJ1-2; 8 bases match TRBD1. Trimming cost V 5 bases and J 3 bases; bases outside gene matches: 5. The CDR3 covers 14 residues. Here the CDR3 reads CASSTWTGHYGYTF. For the CDR3, the DNA is TGTGCCAGCAGTACTTGGACAGGGCACTATGGCTACACCTTC.

This rearrangement joins TRBV7-2 to TRBJ2-3; no firm D call. Germline values: CDR1 SGHTA, CDR2 FQGNSA. V was shortened by 3 bases and J by 6 bases, with 13 bases between the two germline ends. This CDR3 is built from 14 residues. CDR3 loop: CASSFRGALDTQYF. For the CDR3, the DNA is TGTGCCAGCAGCTTTCGCGGTGCCCTTGATACGCAGTATTTT.

This clonotype was picked up a small number of times. The genes are TRBV7-6 and TRBJ2-2, with D tentatively TRBD1 (7 bases). From germline, CDR1 is SGHVS and CDR2 FNYEAQ. This CDR3 is 15 amino acids long. V lost 5 bases and J 2 bases, leaving 12 bases between the germline ends. The CDR3 DNA follows: TGTGCCAGCAGCCGCGGGACAGTCAACACCGGGGAGCTGTTTTTT. Translation gives CASSRGTVNTGELFF.

This clonotype was seen just once. The chain uses TRBV4-3 and TRBJ2-1, with TRBD2 matching 9 bases. The germline gives CDR1 LGHNA, CDR2 YSLEER. V lost 1 base and J lost 10; bases outside the gene matches: 8. The CDR3 runs 15 residues. CDR3: CASSQVPGLAREQFF. Written as DNA, the CDR3 is TGCGCCAGCAGCCAAGTTCCGGGACTAGCCCGCGAGCAGTTCTTC.

This clonotype was counted between two and nine times. This chain connects TRBV6-5 to TRBJ2-5; maybe TRBD1 (6 bases). The V end lost 6 bases, the J end lost 5 bases, and 13 bases lay between the germline ends. Germline V gene data show CDR1 as MNHEY and CDR2 as SVGAGI. There are 13 residues in the CDR3. The CDR3: CASSRGTWETQYF. The CDR3 region has the DNA TGTGCCAGCAGCCGTGGGACATGGGAGACCCAGTACTTC.

This clonotype has a handful of counts. The rearrangement links TRBV20-1 to TRBJ1-5; D is perhaps TRBD1 (6 bases). Germline-derived CDR1 and CDR2 are DFQATT and SNEGSKA (reference sequence). The CDR3 covers 14 residues. The ends were cut back, 5 bases at V and 2 bases at J, with 13 bases in the middle. CDR3 protein: CSALNREGNQPQHF. The CDR3 DNA is TGCAGTGCTCTGAACAGGGAGGGCAATCAGCCCCAGCATTTT.

This clonotype occurred a few times. CDR3 DNA: TGTGCCAGCAGCCCGGCTCACGGGCATTCACCCCTCCACTTT. This gives the protein CASSPAHGHSPLHF. The chain has TRBV7-2 and TRBJ1-6, with D hard to call. Between the trimmed V and J ends, which lost 5 bases and 8 bases, there was a span of 13 bases. CDR3 length: 14 amino acids. Germline CDR1 reads SGHTA; CDR2 reads FQGNSA.

The rearrangement joins TRBV5-1 to TRBJ2-5; D gene uncertain. CDR3 length: 13 amino acids. Looked up from germline, CDR1 is SGHRS and CDR2 is YFSETQ. Trimming pared 3 bases from V and 3 bases from J, leaving 9 bases between. This chain's CDR3 is CASSSRSEETQYF. For the CDR3, the DNA is TGCGCCAGCAGCTCCCGGTCGGAAGAGACCCAGTACTTC.

This clonotype was seen more than once but under ten times. This chain uses TRBV7-9 with TRBJ1-5; possible D gene TRBD1, 6 bases. The CDR3 loop spans 15 amino acids. V was trimmed by 5 bases and J by 2 bases, leaving 13 bases between them. Germline CDR1 and CDR2: SEHNR and FQNEAQ (reference sequence). Written as DNA, the CDR3 is TGTGCCAGCAGCCCGGTGGAGGGGGGCAATCAGCCCCAGCATTTT. It specifies CASSPVEGGNQPQHF. Complete variable domain (other parts from reference TRBV7-9 and TRBJ1-5): DTGVSQNPRHKITKRGQNVTFRCDPISEHNRLYWYRQTLGQGPEFLTYFQNEAQLEKSRLLSDRFSAERPKGSFSTLEIQRTEQGDSAMYLCASSPVEGGNQPQHFGDGTRLSIL.